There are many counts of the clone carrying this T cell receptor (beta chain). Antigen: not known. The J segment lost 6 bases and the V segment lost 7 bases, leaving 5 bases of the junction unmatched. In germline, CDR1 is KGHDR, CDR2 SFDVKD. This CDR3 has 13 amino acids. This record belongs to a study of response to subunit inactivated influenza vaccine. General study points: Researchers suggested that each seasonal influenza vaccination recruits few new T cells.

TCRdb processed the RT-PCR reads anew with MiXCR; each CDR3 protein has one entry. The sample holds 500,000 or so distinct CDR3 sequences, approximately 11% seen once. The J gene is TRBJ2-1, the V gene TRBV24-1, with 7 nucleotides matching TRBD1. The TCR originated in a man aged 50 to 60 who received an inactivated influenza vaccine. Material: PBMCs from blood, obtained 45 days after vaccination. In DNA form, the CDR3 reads TGTGCCACCAGCCTACAGGGGCCCAATGAGCAGTTCTTC. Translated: CATSLQGPNEQFF.